This T cell receptor beta chain was identified during a study of beta chain features in type 1 diabetes (dated by TCRdb to 2017 to 2018). As for the study more broadly: Mean age, gender distribution, total cell number and subset yield were not different between patients and healthy donors. A total of roughly 100 million sorted cells were examined across all samples, and a strong correlation was observed between cell number per subset and RNA yield. In the study, TCRB repertoires of sorted circulating CD4+ T cell subsets from recently diagnosed type 1 diabetes patients were compared with those of matched healthy donors. Regulatory and stem cell-like memory subsets were obtained from only 8 patients and about 8 healthy donors, while naive and central memory subsets were obtained from all 30 or so donors. Study-wide conclusions, independent of this receptor: Because cDNA was sequenced instead of genomic DNA, highly expressing activated cells could be over-represented, though the groups showed no difference in activation or CD3 levels. Because the HLA sub-analyses included only small numbers of individuals, any influence of HLA type on TCRB rearrangement was left unresolved. Fewer insertions and more nucleotide deletions at VDJ recombination sites were observed in patients with type 1 diabetes, implying thymic rearrangement abnormalities. PCR may preferentially amplify shorter templates, but because patient and control samples were amplified and corrected together, any resulting skew would affect both groups equally. Type 1 diabetes patients showed a moderate but significant shortening of TCRB CDR3 length in all four CD4+ subsets. Naive, central memory and regulatory TCRB repertoires appeared more similar among patients than among healthy donors.

There are a few counts of this clone. The antigen this receptor binds is unknown. No qualities accompany the bases; no much larger clone lies one base away. Each donor gave one peripheral blood draw, averaging roughly 120 mL, which was collected into heparinised tubes. A BD FACSAria II and a panel including CD45RO, CCR7, CD25, CD127, CD95 and CD27 were used to sort naive, central memory, regulatory and stem cell-like memory CD4+ T cells. Every sorted population had a purity above 95%. PBMCs were isolated right away by Lymphoprep density gradient centrifugation and were stained directly, without culture. Samples were stained and sorted in pairs, with one healthy donor and one patient per experiment, so that batch effects were minimized. The CDR3 contains 15 residues, cysteine and phenylalanine counted. CDR3 DNA is the only sequence kept; it has 45 bases, read in frame from the first base. CDR1 and CDR2, looked up from the germline V gene (reference sequence), are LNHDA and SQIVND. A distance of 17 bases separates the germline ends of V and J, which lose 6 bases and 5 bases respectively.

The High Capacity cDNA Reverse Transcription Kit was used to reverse transcribe all of the isolated RNA, meaning that expressed TCRB transcripts were what got sequenced. Survey-depth immunoSEQ sequencing was performed on stem cell-like memory T cell samples, with an average of about 1.01 million total reads per sample. Sorted cells were lysed in RLT buffer, and RNA was extracted using DNase-treated RNeasy Micro or Mini kits according to cell number. To prevent cross-contamination, every cell subset was processed on its own, while patient and healthy donor samples were processed together. The immunoSEQ multiplex PCR was used to amplify TCRB sequences from cDNA, yielding 87-bp fragments that span the CDR3 region. The amplicons were sequenced using the Illumina HiSeq platform. The authors processed their data as follows. PCR bias was corrected computationally using synthetic template baselines, and reads within Hamming distance 2 were collapsed, with unmergeable singletons discarded. Reads were aligned against IMGT so that V, D and J genes, CDR3 length and insertions or deletions at six rearrangement sites could be assigned. Within each subset, clonotype counts were normalized to sorted cell number, after which true diversity and Gini coefficients were computed with the tcR R package. The overlap coefficient, calculated on TCRB nucleotide sequences, was used to quantify repertoire sharing. TCRdb's version of the immuneACCESS table is confined to in-frame rearrangements and falls short of the full clone set. An unresolved V gene accounts for under half of the shortfall where checked; the remainder is of unknown origin. That table supplies the V and J calls and clone size; D and trimming were determined from the DNA. In this sample the table shows 70,000 to 95,000 clones, under 35% of which occur a single time. The ten largest clones take up 0.45% to 0.55% of the sample.

The rearrangement combines TRBV19 with TRBJ1-5, with the D gene too uncertain to name. The TCR was taken from a woman in her late teens or twenties in good health. Material for sequencing was stem cell memory CD4+ T cells from blood. The cell subset or site label on this specimen signifies: stem cell-like memory CD4+ T cells. The sequenced DNA: TGTGCCAGTAGCCCCGGACCAGGAGGCGATCAGCCCCAGCATTTT. Translation gives CASSPGPGGDQPQHF.